This T cell receptor beta chain was identified in a study of cytomegalovirus exposure and HLA in healthy donors. Germline assignment: CDR1 SGHVS and CDR2 FQNEAQ. The CDR3 sequence is 15 residues long. J gave up 3 bases and V 1 base, and 3 bases lay outside the gene matches. Study-level findings and limits: The study flagged around 160 TCR beta chains as cytomegalovirus-associated. With later analysis, a missense DCLRE1C variant became linked to TCR beta V- and J-gene trimming.

Comment on this clone: Antigen unknown.

Primers: 60 Vbeta forward and 13 Jbeta reverse. TCRdb's table, derived via immunoSEQ multiplex PCR, lists solely in-frame clones and lacks some. This table holds fewer than 200,000 clones, about 12% found once. The specimen was PBMCs. The TCR was taken from a middle-aged man in good health and CMV-seropositive. The gene calls are TRBV7-8 and TRBJ2-1; 7 bases are shared with TRBD2. The CDR3 here is CASSLVRGSYNEQFF. The CDR3 nucleotides are TGTGCCAGCAGCTTAGTGCGGGGGAGCTACAATGAGCAGTTCTTC.